These 7 T cell receptor beta chains originate from one sample sequenced in a study of T cell responses to AZD1222 COVID-19 vaccine. Sequencing was performed with immunoSEQ multiplex PCR; in TCRdb, only in-frame clones are kept and a portion is missing. The sample shows 90,000 or so clones, approximately 88% of them seen only once. The material was peripheral blood, obtained on day 0 of AZD1222 vaccination. Receptors originate from an adult in good health.

The rearrangement joins TRBV12-3 or TRBV12-4 to TRBJ2-3; no reliable D call. The CDR3 has 12 residues. Trimming removed 7 bases at V and 4 bases at J, with 9 bases between. For the CDR3, the DNA is TGTGCCAGCAAGTTGCCCGCAGATACGCAGTATTTT. Residues: CASKLPADTQYF.

J is TRBJ1-1 and V is TRBV7-8; no definite D call. Per germline, CDR1 SGHVS and CDR2 FQNEAQ. The CDR3 runs 16 residues. The V and J ends lost 1 base and 0 bases respectively, with 12 bases between them. CDR3 sequence (DNA): TGTGCCAGCAGCTTAGACCGGGTCCCAATGAACACTGAAGCTTTCTTT. Amino acid sequence: CASSLDRVPMNTEAFF.

The chain employs TRBV30 and TRBJ2-7; D ambiguous. Germline lookup yields CDR1 GTSNPN and CDR2 SVGIG (reference sequence). Trimming removed 0 bases at V and 1 base at J, with 7 bases between. The CDR3 sequence is 13 residues long. This chain's CDR3 is CAWSVPTSYEQYF. The CDR3 bases are TGTGCCTGGAGTGTACCCACATCCTACGAGCAGTACTTC.

The genes are TRBV19 and TRBJ1-1; D possibly corresponds to TRBD1 (6 bases). The CDR3 contains 14 residues. Deletions cut 0 bases from V and 5 bases from J, with 10 bases between. CDR1 is LNHDA and CDR2 is SQIVND in the germline V gene (reference sequence). The CDR3 sequence is CASSIEAGETEAFF. The CDR3 coding sequence is TGTGCCAGTAGTATAGAAGCAGGGGAAACTGAAGCTTTCTTT. The entire variable domain, with the rest obtained from reference TRBV19 and TRBJ1-1, is as follows: DGGITQSPKYLFRKEGQNVTLSCEQNLNHDAMYWYRQDPGQGLRLIYYSQIVNDFQKGDIAEGYSVSREKKESFPLTVTSAQKNPTAFYLCASSIEAGETEAFFGQGTRLTVV.

This chain connects TRBV5-1 to TRBJ2-1; 8 bases align to TRBD1. V dropped 0 bases and J dropped 4; count of bases not matched to a gene: 3. This CDR3 is built from 15 residues. In germline, CDR1 is SGHRS, CDR2 YFSETQ. CDR3 sequence: CASSLVGTGYNEQFF. CDR3 sequence (DNA): TGCGCCAGCAGCTTGGTAGGGACAGGATACAATGAGCAGTTCTTC.

The chain has TRBV20-1 and TRBJ2-1; D is ambiguous. V was shortened by 6 bases and J by 1 base, with 4 bases between the two germline ends. This CDR3 is 11 amino acids long. In germline, CDR1 is DFQATT, CDR2 SNEGSKA (reference sequence). CDR3 sequence (DNA): TGCAGTGCACGGTCCTACAATGAGCAGTTCTTC. It codes for CSARSYNEQFF.

The chain is built from TRBV6-2 or TRBV6-3 and TRBJ1-2; no firm D call. Trimming shortened V by 5 bases and J by 2 bases, and 3 bases separated the two germline ends. The CDR3 is 11 amino acids. The V gene's germline CDR1 is MNHEY and CDR2 SVGEGT. This chain's CDR3 is CASSPNYGYTF. The CDR3 nucleotides read TGTGCCAGCAGTCCAAACTATGGCTACACCTTC.